Following are 2 T cell receptor beta chains from one sample sequenced in a study of neoadjuvant anti-PD-1 for oral cavity cancer. Data came from immunoSEQ multiplex PCR; TCRdb stores just in-frame clones and leaves some out. Here the sample spans around 13,000 clones, approximately 61% being singletons. Sequencing was performed on PBMCs, taken before nivolumab (anti-PD-1) treatment. Receptors originate from a person between 40 and 79 years old with oral cavity squamous cell carcinoma.

The rearrangement links TRBV15 to TRBJ1-4; 8 bases align to TRBD1. The V segment lost 0 bases and the J segment 7 bases; nucleotides outside the gene matches: 4. This CDR3 is 15 amino acids long. Germline CDR1 is LNHNV and CDR2 is YYDKDF (reference sequence). The CDR3 sequence is CATSREDRVSEKLFF. The CDR3 DNA is TGTGCCACCAGCAGAGAGGACAGGGTTTCTGAAAAACTGTTTTTT.

This chain links TRBV6-6 with TRBJ1-5; 7 bases map to TRBD1. After removal of 6 bases from V and 6 bases from J, the junction contained 8 bases not matched to a gene. Germline loops: CDR1 MNHNY, CDR2 SVGAGI (reference sequence). The CDR3 extends over 14 amino acids. The chain's CDR3 is CASSLDRVGQPQHF. As DNA, the CDR3 is TGTGCCAGCAGCCTTGACAGGGTTGGTCAGCCCCAGCATTTT.